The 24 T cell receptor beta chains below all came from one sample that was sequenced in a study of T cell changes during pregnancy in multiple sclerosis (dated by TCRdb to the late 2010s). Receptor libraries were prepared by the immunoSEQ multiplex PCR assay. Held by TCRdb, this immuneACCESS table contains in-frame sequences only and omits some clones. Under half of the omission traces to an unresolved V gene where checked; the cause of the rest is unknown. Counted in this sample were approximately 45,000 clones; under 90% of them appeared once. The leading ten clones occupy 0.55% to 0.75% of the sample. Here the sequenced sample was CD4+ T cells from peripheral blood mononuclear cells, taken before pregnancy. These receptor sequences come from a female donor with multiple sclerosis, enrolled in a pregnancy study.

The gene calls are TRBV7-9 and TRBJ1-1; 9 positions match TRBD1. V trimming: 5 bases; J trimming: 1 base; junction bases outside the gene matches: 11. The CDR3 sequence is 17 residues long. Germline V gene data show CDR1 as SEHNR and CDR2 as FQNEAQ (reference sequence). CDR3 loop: CASSPVPGQGPNTEAFF. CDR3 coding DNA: TGTGCCAGCAGCCCTGTCCCGGGACAGGGCCCGAACACTGAAGCTTTCTTT.

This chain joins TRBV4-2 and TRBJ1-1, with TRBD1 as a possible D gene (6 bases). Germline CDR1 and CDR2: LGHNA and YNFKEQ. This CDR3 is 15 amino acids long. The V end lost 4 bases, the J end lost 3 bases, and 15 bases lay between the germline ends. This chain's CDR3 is CASSRELTGYTEAFF. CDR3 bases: TGTGCCAGCAGCCGCGAACTGACAGGATACACTGAAGCTTTCTTT.

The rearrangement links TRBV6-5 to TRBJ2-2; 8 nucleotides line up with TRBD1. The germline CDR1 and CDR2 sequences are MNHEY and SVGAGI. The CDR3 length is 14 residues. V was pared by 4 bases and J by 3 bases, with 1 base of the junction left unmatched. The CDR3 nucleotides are TGTGCCAGCAGTTCGACAGGGGACACCGGGGAGCTGTTTTTT. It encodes CASSSTGDTGELFF.

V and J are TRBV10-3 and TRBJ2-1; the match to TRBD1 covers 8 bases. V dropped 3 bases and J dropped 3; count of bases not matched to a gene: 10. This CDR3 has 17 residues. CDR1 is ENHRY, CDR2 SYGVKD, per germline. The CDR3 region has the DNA TGTGCCATCAGTGAACGGGACAGGCTCATCGGCTACAATGAGCAGTTCTTC. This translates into CAISERDRLIGYNEQFF.

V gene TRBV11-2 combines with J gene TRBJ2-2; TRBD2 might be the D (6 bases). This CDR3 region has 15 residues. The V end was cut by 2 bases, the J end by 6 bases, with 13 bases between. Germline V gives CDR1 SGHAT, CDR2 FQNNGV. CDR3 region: CASSLSQGGAGELFF. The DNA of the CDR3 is TGTGCCAGCAGCTTAAGTCAGGGAGGTGCCGGGGAGCTGTTTTTT.

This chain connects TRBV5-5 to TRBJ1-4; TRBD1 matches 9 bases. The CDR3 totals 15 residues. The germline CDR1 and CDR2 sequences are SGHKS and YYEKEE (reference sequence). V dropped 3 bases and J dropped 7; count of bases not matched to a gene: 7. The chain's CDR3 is CASSSGQGYGEKLFF. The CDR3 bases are TGTGCCAGCAGCTCAGGACAGGGGTATGGTGAAAAACTGTTTTTT.

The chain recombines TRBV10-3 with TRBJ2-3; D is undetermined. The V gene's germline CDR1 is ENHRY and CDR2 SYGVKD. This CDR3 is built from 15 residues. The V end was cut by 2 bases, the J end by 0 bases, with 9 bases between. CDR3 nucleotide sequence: TGTGCCATCAGTGAGGTATTAGCTAGCACAGATACGCAGTATTTT. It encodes CAISEVLASTDTQYF.

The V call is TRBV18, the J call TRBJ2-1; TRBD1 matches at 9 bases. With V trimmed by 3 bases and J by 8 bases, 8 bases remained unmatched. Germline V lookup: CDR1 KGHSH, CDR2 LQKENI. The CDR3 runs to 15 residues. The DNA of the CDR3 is TGTGCCAGCTCACCGGGACAGGGTTCCTTCTATGAGCAGTTCTTC. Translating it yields CASSPGQGSFYEQFF.

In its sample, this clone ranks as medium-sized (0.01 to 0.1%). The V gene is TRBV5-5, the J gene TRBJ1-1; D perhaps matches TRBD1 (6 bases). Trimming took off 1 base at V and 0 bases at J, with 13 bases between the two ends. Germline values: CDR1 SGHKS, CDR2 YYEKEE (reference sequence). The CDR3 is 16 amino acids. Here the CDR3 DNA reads TGTGCCAGCAGCTTGTTCGGGGGGGGCTTGAACACTGAAGCTTTCTTT. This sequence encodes CASSLFGGGLNTEAFF.

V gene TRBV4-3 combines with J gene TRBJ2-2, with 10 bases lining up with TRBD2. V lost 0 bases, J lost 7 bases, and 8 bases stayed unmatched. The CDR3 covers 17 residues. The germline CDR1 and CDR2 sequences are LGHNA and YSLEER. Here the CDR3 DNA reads TGCGCCAGCAGCCAAGACGGGAGCGGGGGGGCCTTCGGGGAGCTGTTTTTT. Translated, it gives CASSQDGSGGAFGELFF.

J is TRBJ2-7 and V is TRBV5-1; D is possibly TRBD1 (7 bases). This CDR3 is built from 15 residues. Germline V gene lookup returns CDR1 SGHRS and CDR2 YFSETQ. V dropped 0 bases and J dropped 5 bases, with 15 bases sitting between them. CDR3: CASSLGAGGPNEQYF. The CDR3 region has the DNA TGCGCCAGCAGCTTGGGGGCAGGGGGGCCTAACGAGCAGTACTTC.

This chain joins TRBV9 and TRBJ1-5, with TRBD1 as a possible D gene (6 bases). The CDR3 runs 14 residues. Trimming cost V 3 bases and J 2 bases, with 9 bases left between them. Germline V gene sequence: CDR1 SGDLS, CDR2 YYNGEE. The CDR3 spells CASSEQGGNQPQHF. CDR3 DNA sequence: TGTGCCAGCAGCGAACAGGGTGGCAATCAGCCCCAGCATTTT.

This CDR3 reads CASSSSLAGGADTQYF. CDR3 nucleotide sequence: TGTGCCAGCAGTTCCTCCCTAGCGGGAGGGGCAGATACGCAGTATTTT. The rearrangement links TRBV6-4 to TRBJ2-3, with 12 bases matching TRBD2. CDR3 length: 16 residues. J lost 4 bases, V lost 5 bases, and 7 bases had no gene match. Looked up from germline, CDR1 is MRHNA and CDR2 is SNTAGT.

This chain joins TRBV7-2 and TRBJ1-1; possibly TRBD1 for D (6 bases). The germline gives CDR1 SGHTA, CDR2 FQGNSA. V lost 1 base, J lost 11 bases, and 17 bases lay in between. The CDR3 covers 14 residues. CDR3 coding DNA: TGTGCCAGCAGCTTAGATCGCAGGGGTGTTGGGGCTTTCTTT. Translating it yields CASSLDRRGVGAFF.

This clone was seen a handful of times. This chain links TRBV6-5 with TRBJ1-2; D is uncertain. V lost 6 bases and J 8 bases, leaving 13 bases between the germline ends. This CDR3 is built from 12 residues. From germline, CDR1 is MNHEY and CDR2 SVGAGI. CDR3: CASSRPGGGYTF. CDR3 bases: TGTGCCAGCAGCCGACCGGGAGGGGGCTACACCTTC.

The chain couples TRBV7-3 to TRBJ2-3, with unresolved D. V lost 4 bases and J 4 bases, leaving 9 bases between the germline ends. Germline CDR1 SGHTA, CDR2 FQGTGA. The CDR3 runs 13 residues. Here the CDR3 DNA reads TGTGCCAGCAGCTCGGGTTTCGCAGATACGCAGTATTTT. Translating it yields CASSSGFADTQYF. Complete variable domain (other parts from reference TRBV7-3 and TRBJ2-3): GAGVSQTPSNKVTEKGKYVELRCDPISGHTALYWYRQSLGQGPEFLIYFQGTGAADDSGLPNDRFFAVRPEGSVSTLKIQRTERGDSAVYLCASSSGFADTQYFGPGTRLTVL.

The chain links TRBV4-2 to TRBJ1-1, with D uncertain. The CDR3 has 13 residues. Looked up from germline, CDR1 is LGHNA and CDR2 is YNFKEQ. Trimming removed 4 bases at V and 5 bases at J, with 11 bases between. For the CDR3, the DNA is TGTGCCAGCAGCCCAGAGTTTTCGACTGAAGCTTTCTTT. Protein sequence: CASSPEFSTEAFF.

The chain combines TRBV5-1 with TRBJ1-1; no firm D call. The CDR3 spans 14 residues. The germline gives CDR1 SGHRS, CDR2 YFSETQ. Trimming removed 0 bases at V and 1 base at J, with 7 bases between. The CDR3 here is CASSLGAGNTEAFF. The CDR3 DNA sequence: TGCGCCAGCAGCTTGGGGGCAGGGAACACTGAAGCTTTCTTT.

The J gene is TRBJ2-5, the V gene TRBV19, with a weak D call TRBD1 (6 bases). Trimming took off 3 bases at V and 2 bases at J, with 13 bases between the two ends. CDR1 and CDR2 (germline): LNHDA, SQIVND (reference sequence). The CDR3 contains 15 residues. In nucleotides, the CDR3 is TGTGCCAGTAGTATCTGGGGGCAGGGGCAAGAGACCCAGTACTTC. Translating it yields CASSIWGQGQETQYF.

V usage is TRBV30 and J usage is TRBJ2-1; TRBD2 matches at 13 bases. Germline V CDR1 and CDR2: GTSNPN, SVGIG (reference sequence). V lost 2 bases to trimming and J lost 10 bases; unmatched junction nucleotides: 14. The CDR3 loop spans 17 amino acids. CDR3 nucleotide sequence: TGTGCCTGGAGTCCTCGGACTAGCGGGAGTCTCTGGGGGGAGCAGTTCTTC. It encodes CAWSPRTSGSLWGEQFF.

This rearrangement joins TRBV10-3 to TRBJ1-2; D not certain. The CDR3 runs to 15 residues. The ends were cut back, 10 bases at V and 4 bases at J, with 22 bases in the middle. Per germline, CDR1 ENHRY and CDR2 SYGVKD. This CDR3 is CATLNGGMAAYGYTF. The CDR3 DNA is TGTGCCACCCTGAACGGAGGGATGGCGGCCTATGGCTACACCTTC.

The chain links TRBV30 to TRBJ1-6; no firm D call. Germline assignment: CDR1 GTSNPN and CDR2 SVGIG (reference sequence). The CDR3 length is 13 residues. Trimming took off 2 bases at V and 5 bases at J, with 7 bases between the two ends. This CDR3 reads CAWSSSDNSPLHF. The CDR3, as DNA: TGTGCCTGGAGTAGTAGCGATAATTCACCCCTCCACTTT.

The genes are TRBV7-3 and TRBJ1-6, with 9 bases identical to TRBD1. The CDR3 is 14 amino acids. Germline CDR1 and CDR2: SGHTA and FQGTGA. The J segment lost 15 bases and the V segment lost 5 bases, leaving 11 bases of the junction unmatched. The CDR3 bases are TGTGCCAGCAGCCCCGGGACAGGGACCCCTCGCCTCCACTTT. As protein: CASSPGTGTPRLHF. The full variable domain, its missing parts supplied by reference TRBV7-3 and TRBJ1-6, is GAGVSQTPSNKVTEKGKYVELRCDPISGHTALYWYRQSLGQGPEFLIYFQGTGAADDSGLPNDRFFAVRPEGSVSTLKIQRTERGDSAVYLCASSPGTGTPRLHFGNGTRLTVT.

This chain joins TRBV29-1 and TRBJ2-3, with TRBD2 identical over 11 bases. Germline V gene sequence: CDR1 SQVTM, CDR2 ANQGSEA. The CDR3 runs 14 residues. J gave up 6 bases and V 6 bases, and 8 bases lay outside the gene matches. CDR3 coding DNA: TGCAGCGTGATAGCGGGGGGGCCTGGGGATACGCAGTATTTT. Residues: CSVIAGGPGDTQYF.